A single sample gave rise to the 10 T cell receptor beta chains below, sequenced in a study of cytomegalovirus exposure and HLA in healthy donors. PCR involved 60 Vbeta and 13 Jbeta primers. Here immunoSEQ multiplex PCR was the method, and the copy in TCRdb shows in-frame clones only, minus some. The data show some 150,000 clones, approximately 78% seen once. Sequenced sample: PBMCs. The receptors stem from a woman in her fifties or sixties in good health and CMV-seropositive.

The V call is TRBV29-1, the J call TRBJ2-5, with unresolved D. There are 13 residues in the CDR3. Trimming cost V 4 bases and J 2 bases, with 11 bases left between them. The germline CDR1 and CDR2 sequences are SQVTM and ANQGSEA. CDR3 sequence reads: CSVARLMQETQYF. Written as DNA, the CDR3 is TGCAGCGTTGCTCGGTTGATGCAAGAGACCCAGTACTTC.

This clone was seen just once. CDR3 nucleotides: TGCAGTGCTAGAGCGGGAGATACGCAGTATTTT. Translation gives CSARAGDTQYF. The chain uses TRBV20-1 and TRBJ2-3; D unresolved. The germline gives CDR1 DFQATT, CDR2 SNEGSKA (reference sequence). V was clipped by 1 base and J by 5 bases, with 4 bases between them. This CDR3 has 11 amino acids.

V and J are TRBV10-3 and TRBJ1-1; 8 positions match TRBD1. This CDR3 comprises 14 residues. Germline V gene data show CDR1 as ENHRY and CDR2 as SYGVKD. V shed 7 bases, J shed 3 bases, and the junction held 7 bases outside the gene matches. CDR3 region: CAIKRQGSDTEAFF. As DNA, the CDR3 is TGTGCCATCAAAAGACAGGGGAGCGACACTGAAGCTTTCTTT.

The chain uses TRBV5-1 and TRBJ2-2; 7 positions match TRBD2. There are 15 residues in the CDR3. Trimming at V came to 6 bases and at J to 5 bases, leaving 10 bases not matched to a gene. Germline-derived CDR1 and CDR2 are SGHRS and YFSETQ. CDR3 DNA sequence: TGCGCCAGCAACTCAGGACTAGTATTAACCGGGGAGCTGTTTTTT. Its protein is CASNSGLVLTGELFF.

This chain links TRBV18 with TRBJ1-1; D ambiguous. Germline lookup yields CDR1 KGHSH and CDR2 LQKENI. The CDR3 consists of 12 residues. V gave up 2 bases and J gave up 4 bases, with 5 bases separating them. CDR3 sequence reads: CASSPSGTEAFF. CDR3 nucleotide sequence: TGTGCCAGCTCACCATCGGGCACTGAAGCTTTCTTT.

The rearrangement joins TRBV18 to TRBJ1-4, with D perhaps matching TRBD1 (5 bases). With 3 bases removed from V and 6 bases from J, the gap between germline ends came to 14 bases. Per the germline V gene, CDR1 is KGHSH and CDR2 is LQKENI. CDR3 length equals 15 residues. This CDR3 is CASSPTPGNHEKLFF. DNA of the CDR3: TGTGCCAGCTCACCTACCCCAGGGAACCATGAAAAACTGTTTTTT.

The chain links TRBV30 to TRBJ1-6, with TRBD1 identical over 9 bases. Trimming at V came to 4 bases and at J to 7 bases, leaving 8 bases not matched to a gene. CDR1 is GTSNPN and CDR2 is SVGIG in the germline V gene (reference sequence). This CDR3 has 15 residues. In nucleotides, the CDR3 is TGTGCCTGGAATACACCGGGACAGGGAAATTCACCCCTCCACTTT. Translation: CAWNTPGQGNSPLHF.

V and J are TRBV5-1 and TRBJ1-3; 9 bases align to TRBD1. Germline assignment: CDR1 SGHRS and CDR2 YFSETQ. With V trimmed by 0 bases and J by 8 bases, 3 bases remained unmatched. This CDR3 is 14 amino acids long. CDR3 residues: CASSLDRGRDTIYF. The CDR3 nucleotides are TGCGCCAGCAGCTTGGACAGGGGGCGGGACACCATATATTTT.

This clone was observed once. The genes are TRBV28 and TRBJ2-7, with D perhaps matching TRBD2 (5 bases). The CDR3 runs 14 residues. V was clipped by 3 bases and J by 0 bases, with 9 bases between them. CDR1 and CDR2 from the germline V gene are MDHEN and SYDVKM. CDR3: CASSLVGASYEQYF. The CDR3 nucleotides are TGTGCCAGCAGTTTGGTGGGAGCCTCCTACGAGCAGTACTTC. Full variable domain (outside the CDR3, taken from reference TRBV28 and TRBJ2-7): DVKVTQSSRYLVKRTGEKVFLECVQDMDHENMFWYRQDPGLGLRLIYFSYDVKMKEKGDIPEGYSVSREKKERFSLILESASTNQTSMYLCASSLVGASYEQYFGPGTRLTVT.

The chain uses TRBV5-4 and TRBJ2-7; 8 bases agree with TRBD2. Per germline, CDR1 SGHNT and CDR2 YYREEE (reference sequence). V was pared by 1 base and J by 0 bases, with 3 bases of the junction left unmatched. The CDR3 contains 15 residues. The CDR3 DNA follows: TGTGCCAGCAGCTTGCGGGGGGGGCGCTCCTACGAGCAGTACTTC. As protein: CASSLRGGRSYEQYF.